The 26 T cell receptor beta chains below all came from one sample that was sequenced in a study of T-cell memory formation after mild COVID-19. Using its own MiXCR run on the 5' RACE reads, TCRdb lists one record per CDR3 protein. The repertoire consists of under 200,000 distinct CDR3 sequences, with 10% to 15% occurring once and the leading ten covering roughly 3.4%. Sequencing was carried out using PBMCs or a T cell subset sorted from them (not recorded which). The receptor source for this set is a man aged 18 to 29 who had mild COVID-19 (a few samples of this study predate the infection). Cell type and time point are not known.

The V gene is TRBV7-6, the J gene TRBJ2-5; no definite D call. This CDR3 is 14 amino acids long. V gave up 1 base and J gave up 5 bases, with 11 bases separating them. Germline CDR1 SGHVS, CDR2 FNYEAQ. CDR3 bases: TGTGCCAGCAGCTTAGGCCCCGGGTCGGAGACCCAGTACTTC. It specifies CASSLGPGSETQYF.

This chain links TRBV7-3 with TRBJ2-1, with 13 nucleotides matching TRBD2. Per the germline V gene, CDR1 is SGHTA and CDR2 is FQGTGA. There are 18 residues in the CDR3. V gave up 3 bases and J gave up 10 bases; unmatched junction bases: 15. The CDR3 DNA reads as TGTGCCAGCAGCTTCCAGGGACCGGGACTAGCGGGACATAGGGAGCAGTTCTTC. This encodes CASSFQGPGLAGHREQFF.

This clonotype came up a few times. V gene TRBV2 combines with J gene TRBJ2-3, with D possibly TRBD2 on 5 matching bases. The V end lost 4 bases, the J end lost 5 bases, and 7 bases lay between the germline ends. The CDR3 is made up of 12 amino acids. The V gene's germline CDR1 is SNHLY and CDR2 FYNNEI. The CDR3 here is CASSVEGDTQYF. CDR3 DNA sequence: TGTGCCAGCAGTGTAGAGGGAGATACGCAGTATTTT.

This clonotype was detected only a few times. The rearrangement joins TRBV11-3 to TRBJ2-3, with D perhaps TRBD1 (6 bases). The CDR3 totals 15 residues. Per the germline V gene, CDR1 is SGHNT and CDR2 is YENEEA. V was shortened by 5 bases and J by 2 bases, with 14 bases between the two germline ends. In nucleotides, the CDR3 is TGTGCCAGCAGCCCTGGGGGCCGAATCACAGATACGCAGTATTTT. Protein product: CASSPGGRITDTQYF.

The chain couples TRBV12-3 or TRBV12-4 to TRBJ1-3, with D unclear. Deletions cut 3 bases from V and 5 bases from J, with 5 bases between. The CDR3 runs to 12 residues. CDR3 sequence reads: CASSFYRNTIYF. CDR3 DNA sequence: TGTGCCAGCAGTTTTTATCGAAACACCATATATTTT.

The rearrangement links TRBV6-2 or TRBV6-3 to TRBJ2-5, with D possibly TRBD1 on 5 matching bases. Germline V gene lookup returns CDR1 MNHEY and CDR2 SVGEGT. Trimming cost V 7 bases and J 5 bases, with 20 bases left between them. CDR3 length equals 15 residues. The CDR3 coding sequence is TGTGCCAGCACCACGCAGGGTCGGCCCAGGGAGACCCAGTACTTC. This codes for CASTTQGRPRETQYF.

The chain employs TRBV7-9 and TRBJ2-5, with no clear D. Trimming removed 0 bases from V and 5 bases from J, with 13 bases in between. Germline V CDR1 and CDR2: SEHNR, FQNEAQ (reference sequence). This CDR3 spans 15 amino acids. CDR3 sequence reads: CASSLALKGSETQYF. CDR3 DNA sequence: TGTGCCAGCAGCTTAGCGCTTAAGGGATCGGAGACCCAGTACTTC.

The table lists this clonotype with a few counts. The gene calls are TRBV19 and TRBJ1-2; D remains unclear. The CDR3 extends over 12 amino acids. CDR1 is LNHDA and CDR2 is SQIVND in the germline V gene (reference sequence). Trimming shortened V by 5 bases and J by 4 bases, and 8 bases separated the two germline ends. CDR3 protein: CASSAKVYGYTF. The CDR3 region has the DNA TGTGCCAGTAGTGCCAAGGTCTATGGCTACACCTTC.

V gene TRBV7-2 combines with J gene TRBJ2-1, with D maybe TRBD1 (6 bases). The CDR3 length is 14 residues. The germline V and J ends were trimmed by 1 base and 7 bases, with 11 bases remaining between them. Germline V gives CDR1 SGHTA, CDR2 FQGNSA. This CDR3 is CASSLVIQGNEQFF. DNA for the CDR3: TGTGCCAGCAGCTTAGTAATCCAGGGGAATGAGCAGTTCTTC.

This clonotype was picked up many times. The V gene is TRBV7-7, the J gene TRBJ2-5; 11 nucleotides agree with TRBD2. J gave up 3 bases and V 5 bases, and 8 bases lay outside the gene matches. The CDR3 is made up of 16 amino acids. CDR1 and CDR2 (germline): SSHAT, FNYEAQ (reference sequence). CDR3 nucleotide sequence: TGTGCCAGCAGCGCCACCCTGGGACTAGCGGAAGAGACCCAGTACTTC. It yields the protein CASSATLGLAEETQYF.

The chain joins TRBV7-9 to TRBJ2-3; 11 nucleotides agree with TRBD1. The J segment lost 4 bases and the V segment lost 5 bases, leaving 5 bases of the junction unmatched. Germline V gives CDR1 SEHNR, CDR2 FQNEAQ (reference sequence). This CDR3 has 15 amino acids. For the CDR3, the DNA is TGTGCCAGCAGCCTGGGACAGGGGGAAGCAGATACGCAGTATTTT. This codes for CASSLGQGEADTQYF.

The V call is TRBV5-1, the J call TRBJ2-4, with 7 bases identical to TRBD1. The CDR3 runs to 16 residues. V was pared by 0 bases and J by 1 base, with 4 bases of the junction left unmatched. Germline V lookup: CDR1 SGHRS, CDR2 YFSETQ. The CDR3 here is CASSLDRGTAKNIQYF. Here the CDR3 DNA reads TGCGCCAGCAGCTTGGACAGGGGAACGGCCAAAAACATTCAGTACTTC.

The chain links TRBV15 to TRBJ2-1; 8 positions match TRBD2. This CDR3 region has 15 residues. Germline V gives CDR1 LNHNV, CDR2 YYDKDF (reference sequence). Losses at the gene ends were 1 base for V and 2 bases for J; bases not matched to a gene: 1. In DNA form, the CDR3 reads TGTGCCACCAGCAGAGTCGGGGGGGCCTACAATGAGCAGTTCTTC. Protein sequence: CATSRVGGAYNEQFF.

This clonotype was seen a handful of times. The chain links TRBV7-3 to TRBJ2-2, with D unresolved. Trimming stripped 5 bases from V and 5 bases from J, with 18 bases between. The CDR3 is 16 amino acids. Per germline, CDR1 SGHTA and CDR2 FQGTGA. DNA for the CDR3: TGTGCCAGCAGCCCACATCCTATCGTGGGGACCGGGGAGCTGTTTTTT. Translated: CASSPHPIVGTGELFF.

This clonotype was observed a handful of times. The CDR3 DNA sequence: TGTGCCAGCAGCTTCGTCTCTGGGGCCAACGTCCTGACTTTC. It translates to CASSFVSGANVLTF. The rearrangement joins TRBV7-9 to TRBJ2-6, with D uncertain. Trimming shortened V by 3 bases and J by 0 bases, and 3 bases separated the two germline ends. The CDR3 length is 14 residues. From germline, CDR1 is SEHNR and CDR2 FQNEAQ (reference sequence). The whole variable domain, filled in from reference TRBV7-9 and TRBJ2-6, reads DTGVSQNPRHKITKRGQNVTFRCDPISEHNRLYWYRQTLGQGPEFLTYFQNEAQLEKSRLLSDRFSAERPKGSFSTLEIQRTEQGDSAMYLCASSFVSGANVLTFGAGSRLTVL.

This clonotype was counted a few times. V usage is TRBV5-1 and J usage is TRBJ1-2, with TRBD1 matching over 9 bases. CDR3 length equals 16 residues. Germline V gene sequence: CDR1 SGHRS, CDR2 YFSETQ. After removal of 0 bases from V and 0 bases from J, the junction contained 3 bases not matched to a gene. The CDR3 is CASSLAQGAANYGYTF. The CDR3 bases are TGCGCCAGCAGCTTGGCACAGGGGGCTGCTAACTATGGCTACACCTTC.

This chain uses TRBV18 with TRBJ2-7; 10 nucleotides line up with TRBD1. The CDR3 is 14 residues long. Trimming took 3 bases from V and 8 from J; bases not matched to a gene: 7. The germline V gene has CDR1 KGHSH and CDR2 LQKENI. The CDR3 loop is CASSPARQGAKQYV. The DNA for the CDR3 is TGTGCCAGCTCACCTGCGAGACAGGGGGCAAAGCAGTACGTC.

The gene calls are TRBV4-1 and TRBJ2-2; D not certain. V lost 2 bases and J lost 3, with 7 bases in between. CDR1 MGHRA and CDR2 YSYEKL come from the germline V gene. This CDR3 spans 14 amino acids. This CDR3 reads CASSQPGHTGELFF. The CDR3 nucleotides read TGCGCCAGCAGCCAACCAGGCCACACCGGGGAGCTGTTTTTT.

In its sample, this clonotype was seen once. The gene calls are TRBV5-1 and TRBJ1-6; D remains unclear. The CDR3 spans 15 residues. Per the germline V gene, CDR1 is SGHRS and CDR2 is YFSETQ. V gave up 4 bases and J gave up 10 bases, with 18 bases separating them. CDR3 amino acids: CASSPGPLGSSPLHF. Here the CDR3 DNA reads TGCGCCAGCAGCCCAGGCCCTCTCGGAAGCTCACCCCTCCACTTT.

In this sample, this clonotype turned up many times. The chain recombines TRBV11-2 with TRBJ1-3; 7 nucleotides align to TRBD1. Germline lookup yields CDR1 SGHAT and CDR2 FQNNGV. The CDR3 contains 14 residues. V shed 6 bases, J shed 2 bases, and the junction held 4 bases outside the gene matches. This CDR3 reads CASRPTGAGNTIYF. Written as DNA, the CDR3 is TGTGCCAGCAGACCTACAGGGGCTGGAAACACCATATATTTT.

The rearrangement links TRBV20-1 to TRBJ2-5; TRBD2 aligns across 9 bases. The junction had 9 bases not matched to a gene; V was cut back by 6 bases and J by 1 base. Germline V CDR1 and CDR2: DFQATT, SNEGSKA (reference sequence). The CDR3 totals 15 residues. The CDR3 DNA reads as TGCAGTGCCCGGGAACCGCGGGGGGGCCAAGAGACCCAGTACTTC. Translated, it gives CSAREPRGGQETQYF.

The chain combines TRBV20-1 with TRBJ2-3, with 9 bases identical to TRBD2. Germline V CDR1 and CDR2: DFQATT, SNEGSKA (reference sequence). The CDR3 consists of 15 residues. V was pared by 4 bases and J by 0 bases, with 5 bases of the junction left unmatched. In nucleotides, the CDR3 is TGCAGTGCTACCCCCCTAGCGGGGAGCACAGATACGCAGTATTTT. Its translation is CSATPLAGSTDTQYF.

The chain links TRBV10-3 to TRBJ2-7; D is unclear. The CDR3 is 12 amino acids. The V gene lost 6 bases and the J gene lost 4 bases, with 10 bases spanning the gap. Germline CDR1 ENHRY, CDR2 SYGVKD. CDR3 in DNA: TGTGCCATCAGCATACAAGGGTACGAGCAGTACTTC. It encodes CAISIQGYEQYF.

This clonotype has at least ten counts. J is TRBJ2-6 and V is TRBV27, with D hard to call. V was pared by 3 bases and J by 1 base, with 7 bases between. Germline CDR1 MNHEY, CDR2 SMNVEV (reference sequence). The CDR3 runs to 15 residues. CDR3 in amino acids: CASSLTVSGANVLTF. CDR3 coding DNA: TGTGCCAGCAGTTTGACCGTTTCTGGGGCCAACGTCCTGACTTTC. The entire variable domain, with the rest obtained from reference TRBV27 and TRBJ2-6, is as follows: EAQVTQNPRYLITVTGKKLTVTCSQNMNHEYMSWYRQDPGLGLRQIYYSMNVEVTDKGDVPEGYKVSRKEKRNFPLILESPSPNQTSLYFCASSLTVSGANVLTFGAGSRLTVL.

In this sample, this clonotype turned up a few times. The rearrangement uses TRBV3-1 and TRBJ2-4; 16 bases are shared with TRBD2. J lost 6 bases, V lost 4 bases, and 6 bases had no gene match. The CDR3 length is 17 residues. Looked up from germline, CDR1 is LGHDT and CDR2 is YNNKEL (reference sequence). The CDR3 reads CASSRWGLAGGPNIQYF. In DNA form, the CDR3 reads TGTGCCAGCAGCCGATGGGGACTAGCGGGGGGGCCAAACATTCAGTACTTC.

The rearrangement links TRBV28 to TRBJ2-7, with TRBD1 as a possible D gene (6 bases). V gave up 2 bases and J gave up 6 bases, with 11 bases separating them. The CDR3 is made up of 13 amino acids. The germline V gene has CDR1 MDHEN and CDR2 SYDVKM. The CDR3 bases are TGTGCCAGCAGTTTAACAGCAGGGGTCGAGCAGTACGTC. Translated, it gives CASSLTAGVEQYV.